This TCR beta chain was recorded in a study of blood T cell repertoires in COVID-19 (TCRdb year 2020). About the study as a whole: Collaborator samples came from the United States, Italy and Spain and covered acute and convalescent phases of COVID-19. The prospective study material was composed of cDNA or gDNA derived from T cells, B-cell-depleted T cells, or PBMCs. The dataset comprised deeply sampled blood TCRbeta repertoires from subjects exposed to, actively infected with, or recovered from COVID-19. The repertoires were released in a freely available public database meant as a resource for research on the immune response to SARS-CoV-2. Samples were obtained from the ongoing ImmuneRACE study (first 160 participants) and from 1,254 subjects provided by 6 global collaborators. The sample metadata nearly always contained a de-identified subject ID, COVID-19 status, age in years and sex. Where HLA class I and class II types were available, the types were taken from metadata supplied by the sample provider, not from assay-based typing. Broad study findings and their caveats: How much clinical and demographic metadata was included differed by source and by participant, and the metadata was provided uncurated.

Of note for this clone: This receptor's antigen is unknown. No clone much larger than this one lies a single base away; base qualities are absent.

TCRbeta CDR3 regions were amplified from genomic DNA by means of the immunoSEQ Assay, a bias-controlled multiplex PCR. Regarding the original processing steps: The number of nucleated cells in each sample was estimated by amplification of reference gene primers within the assay. To quantify the absolute abundance of each unique TCRbeta CDR3 rearrangement, sequence reads were collapsed and filtered. For each sample, productive Simpson clonality was calculated as the square root of Simpson's diversity index over productive rearrangements. Not all clones reach the TCRdb copy of this immuneACCESS table, which keeps in-frame sequences only. Checked studies attribute under half of the gap to unresolved V genes and leave the rest unexplained. The V and J calls and clone size come from that table; D and trimming were worked out from the DNA. Here the sample has roughly 260,000 clones; more than 90% occur a single time. The top ten constitute 2% to 3% of the sample.

One collaborating source in Seattle enrolled patients while the patients were actively infected and followed the patients over time throughout the course of disease. Whole blood was collected in K2EDTA tubes by collaborating institutions according to the institutions' own protocols. Collaborator samples were shipped for TCRbeta analysis as frozen whole blood, isolated PBMCs, or DNA extracted from either sample type. CDR1 and CDR2, looked up from the germline V gene (reference sequence), are LGHDT and YNNKEL. V and J are truncated by 4 bases and 7 bases respectively, leaving an intervening sequence of 17 bases. The CDR3 holds 15 amino acids from the cysteine to the phenylalanine. Only the CDR3 DNA is retained, 45 bases long and in frame from the first base.

The sequenced sample was peripheral blood. The V and J genes are TRBV3-1 (or the pseudogene TRBV3-2) and TRBJ1-5; TRBD1 could be the D gene, as 5 bases match. This sequence was found in a person between 18 and 35 years old with COVID-19, enrolled during active disease. The encoded CDR3 is CASSRAWGLMQPQHF. The DNA sequence follows: TGTGCCAGCAGCCGTGCGTGGGGACTGATGCAGCCCCAGCATTTT.